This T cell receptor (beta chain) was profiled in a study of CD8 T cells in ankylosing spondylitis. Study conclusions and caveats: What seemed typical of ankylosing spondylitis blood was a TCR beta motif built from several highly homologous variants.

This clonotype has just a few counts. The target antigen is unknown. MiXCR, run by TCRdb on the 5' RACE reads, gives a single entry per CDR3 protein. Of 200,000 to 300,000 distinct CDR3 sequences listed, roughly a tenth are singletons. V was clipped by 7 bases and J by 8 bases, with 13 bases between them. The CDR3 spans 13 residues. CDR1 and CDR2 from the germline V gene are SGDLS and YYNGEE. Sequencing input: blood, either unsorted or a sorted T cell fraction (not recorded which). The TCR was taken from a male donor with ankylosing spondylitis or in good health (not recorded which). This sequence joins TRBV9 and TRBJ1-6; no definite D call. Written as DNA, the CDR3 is TGTGCCAGCGGGGAGACTTTGGATTCACCCCTCCACTTT. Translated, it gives CASGETLDSPLHF.